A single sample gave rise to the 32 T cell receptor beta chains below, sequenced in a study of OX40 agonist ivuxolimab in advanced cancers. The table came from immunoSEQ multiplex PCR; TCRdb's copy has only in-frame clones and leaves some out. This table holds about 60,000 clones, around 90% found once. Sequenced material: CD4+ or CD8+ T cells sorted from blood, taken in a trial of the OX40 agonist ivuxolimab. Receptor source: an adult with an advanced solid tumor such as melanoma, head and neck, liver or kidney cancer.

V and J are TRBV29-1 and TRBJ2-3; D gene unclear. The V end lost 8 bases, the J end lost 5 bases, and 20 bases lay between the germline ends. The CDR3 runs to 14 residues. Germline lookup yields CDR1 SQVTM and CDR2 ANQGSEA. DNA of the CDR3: TGCAGCTCCCCCGGACCAGTCGAGATAGATACGCAGTATTTT. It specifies CSSPGPVEIDTQYF.

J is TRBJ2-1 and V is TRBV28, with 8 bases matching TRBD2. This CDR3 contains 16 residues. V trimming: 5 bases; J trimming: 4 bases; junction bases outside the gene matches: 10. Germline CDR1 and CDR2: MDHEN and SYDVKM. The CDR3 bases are TGTGCCAGCAGTCTCAGACTAGCGATGGGGTACAATGAGCAGTTCTTC. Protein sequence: CASSLRLAMGYNEQFF.

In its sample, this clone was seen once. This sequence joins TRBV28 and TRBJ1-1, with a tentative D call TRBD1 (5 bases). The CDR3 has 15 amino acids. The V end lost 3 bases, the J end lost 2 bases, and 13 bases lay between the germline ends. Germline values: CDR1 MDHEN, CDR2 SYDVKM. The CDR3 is CASSFLRDFNTEAFF. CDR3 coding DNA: TGTGCCAGCAGTTTCCTGCGGGACTTTAACACTGAAGCTTTCTTT.

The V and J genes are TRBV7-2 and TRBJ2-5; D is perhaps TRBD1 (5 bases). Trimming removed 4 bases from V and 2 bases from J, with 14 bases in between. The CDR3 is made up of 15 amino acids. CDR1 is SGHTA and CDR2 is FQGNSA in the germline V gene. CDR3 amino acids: CASSWGGAEQETQYF. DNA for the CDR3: TGTGCCAGCAGCTGGGGTGGGGCAGAACAAGAGACCCAGTACTTC. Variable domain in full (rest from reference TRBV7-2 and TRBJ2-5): GAGVSQSPSNKVTEKGKDVELRCDPISGHTALYWYRQSLGQGLEFLIYFQGNSAPDKSGLPSDRFSAERTGGSVSTLTIQRTQQEDSAVYLCASSWGGAEQETQYFGPGTRLLVL.

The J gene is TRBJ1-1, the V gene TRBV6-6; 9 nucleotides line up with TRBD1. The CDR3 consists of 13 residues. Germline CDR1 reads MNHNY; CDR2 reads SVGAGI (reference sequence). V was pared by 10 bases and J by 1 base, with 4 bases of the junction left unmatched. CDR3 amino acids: CAIRGQGNTEAFF. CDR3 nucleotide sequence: TGTGCCATCCGGGGACAGGGGAACACTGAAGCTTTCTTT.

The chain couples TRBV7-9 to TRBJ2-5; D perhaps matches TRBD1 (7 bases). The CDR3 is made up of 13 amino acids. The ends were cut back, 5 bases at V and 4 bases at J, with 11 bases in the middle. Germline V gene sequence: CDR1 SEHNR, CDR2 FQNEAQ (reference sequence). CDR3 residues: CASSPGGLETQYF. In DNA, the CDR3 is TGTGCCAGCAGCCCAGGGGGGTTAGAGACCCAGTACTTC.

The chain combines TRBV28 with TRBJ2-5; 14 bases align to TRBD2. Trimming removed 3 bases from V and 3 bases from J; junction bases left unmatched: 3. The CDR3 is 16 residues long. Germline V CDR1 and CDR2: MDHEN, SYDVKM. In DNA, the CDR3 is TGTGCCAGCAGTTTGGGGACTAGCGGGAGAAAAGAGACCCAGTACTTC. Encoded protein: CASSLGTSGRKETQYF.

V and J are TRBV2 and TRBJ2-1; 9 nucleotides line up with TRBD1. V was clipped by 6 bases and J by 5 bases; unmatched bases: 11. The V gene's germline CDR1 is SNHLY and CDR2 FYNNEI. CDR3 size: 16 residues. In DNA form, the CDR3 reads TGTGCCAGCAGGGGGGGGACAGGGCCCATTAACAATGAGCAGTTCTTC. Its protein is CASRGGTGPINNEQFF.

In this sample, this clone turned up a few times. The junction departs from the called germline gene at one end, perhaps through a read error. The CDR3 reads CASSQVTSGRARGSARLF. The CDR3 nucleotides read TGCGCCAGCAGCCAAGTTACTAGCGGGAGGGCCAGGGGTTCTGCGAGGCTCTTC. V usage is TRBV4-1 and J usage is TRBJ2-1; 13 bases fit TRBD2. The CDR3 covers 18 residues. Germline assignment: CDR1 MGHRA and CDR2 YSYEKL.

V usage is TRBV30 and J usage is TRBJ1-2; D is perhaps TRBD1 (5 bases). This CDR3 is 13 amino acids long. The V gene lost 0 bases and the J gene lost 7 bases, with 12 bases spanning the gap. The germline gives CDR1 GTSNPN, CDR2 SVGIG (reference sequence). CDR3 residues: CAWSVQGEGGYTF. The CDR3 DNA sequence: TGTGCCTGGAGTGTCCAGGGAGAAGGTGGCTACACCTTC.

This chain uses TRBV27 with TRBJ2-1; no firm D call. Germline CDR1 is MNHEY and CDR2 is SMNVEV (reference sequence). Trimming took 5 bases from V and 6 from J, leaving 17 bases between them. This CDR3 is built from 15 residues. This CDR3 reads CASSLRSALLNEQFF. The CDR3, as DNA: TGTGCCAGCAGTCTCCGATCGGCCTTACTCAATGAGCAGTTCTTC.

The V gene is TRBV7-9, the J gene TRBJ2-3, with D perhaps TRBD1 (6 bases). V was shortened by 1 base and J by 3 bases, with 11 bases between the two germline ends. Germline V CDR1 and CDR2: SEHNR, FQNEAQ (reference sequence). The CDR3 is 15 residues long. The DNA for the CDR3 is TGTGCCAGCAGCTTAGGCCTCCAGGGGACAGATACGCAGTATTTT. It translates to CASSLGLQGTDTQYF.

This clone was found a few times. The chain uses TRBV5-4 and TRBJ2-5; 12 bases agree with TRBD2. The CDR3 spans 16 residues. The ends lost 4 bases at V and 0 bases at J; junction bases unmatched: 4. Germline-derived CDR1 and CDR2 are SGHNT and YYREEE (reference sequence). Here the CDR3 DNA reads TGTGCCAGCAGCCCTGGACTAGCGGGGTACCAAGAGACCCAGTACTTC. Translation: CASSPGLAGYQETQYF.

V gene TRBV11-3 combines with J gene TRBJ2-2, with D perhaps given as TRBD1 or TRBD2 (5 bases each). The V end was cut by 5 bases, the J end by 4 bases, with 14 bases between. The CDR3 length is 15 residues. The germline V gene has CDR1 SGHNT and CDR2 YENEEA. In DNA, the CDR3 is TGTGCCAGCAGCGCGACCACGGGACCCACCGGGGAGCTGTTTTTT. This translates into CASSATTGPTGELFF.

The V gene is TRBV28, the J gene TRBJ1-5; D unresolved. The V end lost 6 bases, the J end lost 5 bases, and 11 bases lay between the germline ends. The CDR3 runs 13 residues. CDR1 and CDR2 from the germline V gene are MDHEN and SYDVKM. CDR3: CASRPDRYQPQHF. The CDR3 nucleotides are TGTGCCAGCAGACCTGACCGTTATCAGCCCCAGCATTTT.

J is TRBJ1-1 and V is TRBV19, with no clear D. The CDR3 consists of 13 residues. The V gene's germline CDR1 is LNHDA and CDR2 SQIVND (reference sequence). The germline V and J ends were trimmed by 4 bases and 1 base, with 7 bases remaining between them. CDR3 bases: TGTGCCAGTAGTAACACAGCGAACACTGAAGCTTTCTTT. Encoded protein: CASSNTANTEAFF. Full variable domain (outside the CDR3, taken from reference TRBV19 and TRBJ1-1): DGGITQSPKYLFRKEGQNVTLSCEQNLNHDAMYWYRQDPGQGLRLIYYSQIVNDFQKGDIAEGYSVSREKKESFPLTVTSAQKNPTAFYLCASSNTANTEAFFGQGTRLTVV.

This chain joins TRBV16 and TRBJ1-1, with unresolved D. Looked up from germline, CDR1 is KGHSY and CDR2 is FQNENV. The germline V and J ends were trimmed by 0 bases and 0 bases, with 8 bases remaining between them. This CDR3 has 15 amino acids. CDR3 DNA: TGTGCCAGCAGCCAATCCCGAGGGATGAACACTGAAGCTTTCTTT. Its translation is CASSQSRGMNTEAFF.

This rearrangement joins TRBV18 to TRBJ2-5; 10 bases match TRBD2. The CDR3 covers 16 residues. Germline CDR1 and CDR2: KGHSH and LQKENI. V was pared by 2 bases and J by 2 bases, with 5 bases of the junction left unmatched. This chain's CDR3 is CASSPGLAGVQETQYF. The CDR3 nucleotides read TGTGCCAGCTCACCAGGGCTAGCGGGAGTTCAAGAGACCCAGTACTTC.

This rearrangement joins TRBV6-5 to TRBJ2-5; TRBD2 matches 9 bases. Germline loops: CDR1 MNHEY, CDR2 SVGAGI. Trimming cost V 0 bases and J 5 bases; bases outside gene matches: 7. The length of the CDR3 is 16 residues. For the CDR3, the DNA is TGTGCCAGCAGTTACTCGGGCCGCGGGAGGGTTGAGACCCAGTACTTC. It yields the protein CASSYSGRGRVETQYF.

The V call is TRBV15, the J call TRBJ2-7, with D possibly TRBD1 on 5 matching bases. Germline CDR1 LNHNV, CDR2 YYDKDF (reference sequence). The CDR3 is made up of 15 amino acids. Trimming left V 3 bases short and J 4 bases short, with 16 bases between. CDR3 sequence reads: CATSSREKGFYEQYF. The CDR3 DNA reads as TGTGCCACCAGCAGCAGGGAAAAGGGTTTTTACGAGCAGTACTTC.

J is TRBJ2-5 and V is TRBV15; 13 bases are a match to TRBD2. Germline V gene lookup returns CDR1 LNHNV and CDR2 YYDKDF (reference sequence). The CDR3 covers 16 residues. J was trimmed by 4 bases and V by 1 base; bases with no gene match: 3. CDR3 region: CATSRGTSGRRETQYF. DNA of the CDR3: TGTGCCACCAGCAGAGGGACTAGCGGGAGAAGAGAGACCCAGTACTTC.

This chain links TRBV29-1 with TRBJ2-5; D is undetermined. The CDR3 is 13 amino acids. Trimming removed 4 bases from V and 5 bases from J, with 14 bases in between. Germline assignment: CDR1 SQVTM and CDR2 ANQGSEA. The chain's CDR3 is CSVGAIAFETQYF. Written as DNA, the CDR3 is TGCAGCGTTGGCGCAATAGCCTTTGAGACCCAGTACTTC.

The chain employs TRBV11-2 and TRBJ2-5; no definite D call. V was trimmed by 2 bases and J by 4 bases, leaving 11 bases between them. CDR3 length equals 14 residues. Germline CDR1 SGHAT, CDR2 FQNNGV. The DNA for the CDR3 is TGTGCCAGCAGCTTAACCCTGAACCTAGAGACCCAGTACTTC. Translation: CASSLTLNLETQYF.

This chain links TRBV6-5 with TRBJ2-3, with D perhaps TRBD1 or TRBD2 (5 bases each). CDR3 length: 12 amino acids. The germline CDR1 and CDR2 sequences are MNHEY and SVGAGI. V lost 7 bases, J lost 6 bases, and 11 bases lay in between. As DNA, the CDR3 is TGTGCCAGCACCTCGGGGCACGATACGCAGTATTTT. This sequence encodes CASTSGHDTQYF.

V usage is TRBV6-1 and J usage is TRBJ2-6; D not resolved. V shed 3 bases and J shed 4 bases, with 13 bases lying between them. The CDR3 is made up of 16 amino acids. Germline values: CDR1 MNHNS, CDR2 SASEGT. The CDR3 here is CASSDPVRWGANVLTF. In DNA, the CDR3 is TGTGCCAGCAGTGACCCTGTCCGTTGGGGGGCCAACGTCCTGACTTTC.

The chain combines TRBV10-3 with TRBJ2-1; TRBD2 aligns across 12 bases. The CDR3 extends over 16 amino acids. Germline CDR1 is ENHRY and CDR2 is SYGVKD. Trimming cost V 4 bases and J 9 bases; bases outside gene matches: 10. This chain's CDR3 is CAISGADLAGGGEQFF. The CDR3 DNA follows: TGTGCCATCAGTGGGGCCGACCTAGCGGGAGGGGGTGAGCAGTTCTTC.

CDR3 bases: TGTGCCAGCAGTTTAGAACAGAGGGTTGGGAATGAGCAGTTCTTC. Translating gives CASSLEQRVGNEQFF. V usage is TRBV28 and J usage is TRBJ2-1; tentatively, D is TRBD2 (5 bases). With 2 bases removed from V and 7 bases from J, the gap between germline ends came to 15 bases. The CDR3 length is 15 residues. Germline V CDR1 and CDR2: MDHEN, SYDVKM.

CDR3 sequence: CASSERFLTGSPLHF. The CDR3 bases are TGTGCCAGCAGTGAAAGATTTTTAACGGGTTCACCCCTCCACTTT. The V gene is TRBV6-1, the J gene TRBJ1-6, with unresolved D. Trimming left V 2 bases short and J 9 bases short, with 14 bases between. Germline V CDR1 and CDR2: MNHNS, SASEGT. This CDR3 is 15 amino acids long.

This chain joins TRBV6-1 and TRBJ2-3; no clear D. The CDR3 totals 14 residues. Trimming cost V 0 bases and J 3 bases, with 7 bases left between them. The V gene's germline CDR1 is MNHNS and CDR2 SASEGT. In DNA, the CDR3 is TGTGCCAGCAGTGAAGCGGCCAGGACAGATACGCAGTATTTT. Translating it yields CASSEAARTDTQYF.

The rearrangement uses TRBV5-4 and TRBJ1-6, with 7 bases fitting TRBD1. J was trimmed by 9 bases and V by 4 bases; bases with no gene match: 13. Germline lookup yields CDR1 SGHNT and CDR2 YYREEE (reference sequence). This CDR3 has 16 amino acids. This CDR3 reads CASSPRATGPGSPLHF. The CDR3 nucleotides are TGTGCCAGCAGCCCTCGTGCGACAGGGCCAGGTTCACCCCTCCACTTT.

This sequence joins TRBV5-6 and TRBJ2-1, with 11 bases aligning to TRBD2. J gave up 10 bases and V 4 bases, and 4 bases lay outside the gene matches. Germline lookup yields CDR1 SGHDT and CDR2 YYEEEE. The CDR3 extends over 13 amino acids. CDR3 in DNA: TGTGCCAGCAGCAAGGGACTAGCGGAAGAGCAGTTCTTC. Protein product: CASSKGLAEEQFF. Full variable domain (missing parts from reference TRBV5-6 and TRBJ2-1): DAGVTQSPTHLIKTRGQQVTLRCSPKSGHDTVSWYQQALGQGPQFIFQYYEEEERQRGNFPDRFSGHQFPNYSSELNVNALLLGDSALYLCASSKGLAEEQFFGPGTRLTVL.

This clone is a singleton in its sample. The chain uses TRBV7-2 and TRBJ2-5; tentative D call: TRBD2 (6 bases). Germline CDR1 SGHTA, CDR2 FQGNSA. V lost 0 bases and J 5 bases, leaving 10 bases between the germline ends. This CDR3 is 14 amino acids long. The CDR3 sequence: CASSLAGGRETQYF. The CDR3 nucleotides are TGTGCCAGCAGCTTAGCGGGAGGAAGGGAGACCCAGTACTTC.